What follows is one TCR beta chain and its context. These data are taken from a study of somatic mutations in cytotoxic T cells in rheumatoid arthritis. Background on the study: Peripheral blood samples of around 30 ml EDTA were taken from patients directly after diagnosis and before treatment.

Original methodology: Patient CD8+ clones larger than 1% rarely matched published virus-specific TCRB sequences. Method: immunoSEQ multiplex PCR; TCRdb's copy keeps in-frame clones and lacks some. That table is the source of V, J and clone size, and D and trimming were worked out from the DNA. The profile shows around 16,000 clones, approximately 79% of them singletons. The sequenced sample was CD8+ T cells sorted from blood. This receptor was taken from an adult with rheumatoid arthritis.

The chain's CDR3 is CASSPFATYEQYF. CDR3 nucleotides: TGCGCCAGCAGCCCGTTTGCCACCTACGAGCAGTACTTC. The V call is TRBV5-1, the J call TRBJ2-7, with no clear D. V shed 4 bases and J shed 2 bases, with 10 bases lying between them. Germline V gene sequence: CDR1 SGHRS, CDR2 YFSETQ. CDR3 length equals 13 residues.